These T cell receptor beta chains were read from a single sample in a study of blood T cell repertoires in COVID-19. Some clones are missing from TCRdb's copy, which holds only in-frame ones; the method was immunoSEQ multiplex PCR. This table has under 200,000 clones, roughly 80% appearing once. Sample: peripheral blood. The receptors here all came from a woman aged 80 or over with COVID-19, enrolled during active disease. CDR3s include the opening cysteine and the closing phenylalanine or tryptophan. A D gene is named only where the DNA matches it firmly. Not every row has a clone size; where given, it reads once, few, many or a size class.

clone size,J gene,CDR3 length,D gene,V gene,CDR3 DNA,CDR3 protein
-,TRBJ2-5,14,-,TRBV5-1,TGCGCCAGCAGCTTGGTTTCAGTCCAAGAGACCCAGTACTTC,CASSLVSVQETQYF
-,TRBJ1-2,13,-,TRBV18,TGTGCCAGCTCACCACTGGTAGCCTATGGCTACACCTTC,CASSPLVAYGYTF
-,TRBJ2-2,15,TRBD2,TRBV28,TGTGCCAGTCAGGGGGCTAGCGGGAGCCCCGGGGAGCTGTTTTTT,CASQGASGSPGELFF
-,TRBJ2-2,13,-,TRBV19,TGTGCCAGTAGTATAGGAGGGCTCGGGGAGCTGTTTTTT,CASSIGGLGELFF
-,TRBJ1-1,17,TRBD1,TRBV25-1,TGTGCCAGCAGCTACACCGGGACAGGGGGGAAGGCGGCTGAAGCTTTCTTT,CASSYTGTGGKAAEAFF
-,TRBJ1-6,14,TRBD1,TRBV7-8,TGTGCCAGCAGCTTTACAGGGGGGACTTCACCCCTCCACTTT,CASSFTGGTSPLHF
-,TRBJ2-7,14,TRBD1,TRBV9,TGTGCCAGCAGCTTCGGACAGGGGACCTACGAGCAGTACTTC,CASSFGQGTYEQYF
-,TRBJ1-1,11,-,TRBV12-3/TRBV12-4,TGTGCCAGCAGCTTTGGGAGGGAAGCTTTCTTT,CASSFGREAFF
-,TRBJ1-1,14,-,TRBV2,TGTGCCAGCAGCCCCGGGGGGCAGGACACTGAAGCTTTCTTT,CASSPGGQDTEAFF
-,TRBJ2-7,13,-,TRBV4-1,TGCGCCAGCAGCCAAGGAGTCGATCGTGAGCAGTACTTC,CASSQGVDREQYF
-,TRBJ2-3,18,TRBD1,TRBV27,TGTGCCAGCAGTCCTCCGGGGCCCACGGACAGGGGTCCCAGCACGCAGTATTTT,CASSPPGPTDRGPSTQYF
-,TRBJ2-4,16,TRBD1,TRBV2,TGTGCCAGCAGTTTTCGGACAGGGGGCGTCAAAAACATTCAGTACTTC,CASSFRTGGVKNIQYF
-,TRBJ2-2,14,-,TRBV13,TGTGCCAGCAGCCAGGGAGGACCCACCGGGGAGCTGTTTTTT,CASSQGGPTGELFF
-,TRBJ2-7,12,-,TRBV6-6,TGTGCCAGCAGACACAGGGTGGGGGAGCAGTACTTC,CASRHRVGEQYF
-,TRBJ2-2,14,-,TRBV28,TGTGCCAGCAGTTCCTCACAGGGAACCGGGGAGCTGTTTTTT,CASSSSQGTGELFF
few,TRBJ1-5,12,-,TRBV5-6,TGTGCCAGCAGCTTGGGGAGTCAGCCCCAGCATTTT,CASSLGSQPQHF
-,TRBJ1-4,14,-,TRBV6-6,TGTGCCAGCAGTTATACCGACGGCGGTGAAAAACTGTTTTTT,CASSYTDGGEKLFF
-,TRBJ2-1,18,TRBD2,TRBV19,TGTGCCAGTTCGGACAGACCTAGCGGGGGAAGCTCCTACAATGAGCAGTTCTTC,CASSDRPSGGSSYNEQFF
-,TRBJ2-1,13,TRBD2,TRBV5-1,TGCGCCAGTGGGACTAGCGGCAACAATGAGCAGTTCTTC,CASGTSGNNEQFF